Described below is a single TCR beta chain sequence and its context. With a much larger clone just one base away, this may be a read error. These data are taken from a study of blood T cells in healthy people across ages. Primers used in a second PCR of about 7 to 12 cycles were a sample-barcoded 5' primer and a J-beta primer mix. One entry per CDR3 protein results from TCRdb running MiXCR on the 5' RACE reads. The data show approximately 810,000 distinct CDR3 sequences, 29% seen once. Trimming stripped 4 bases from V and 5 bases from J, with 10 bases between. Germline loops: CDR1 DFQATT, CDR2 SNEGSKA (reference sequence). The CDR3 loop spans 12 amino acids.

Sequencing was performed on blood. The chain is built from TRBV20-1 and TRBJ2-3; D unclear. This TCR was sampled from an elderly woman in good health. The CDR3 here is CSANPGLDTQYF. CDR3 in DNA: TGCAGTGCTAACCCCGGGCTAGATACGCAGTATTTT.